These 5 T cell receptor beta chains came from one sample sequenced in a study of cytomegalovirus exposure and HLA in healthy donors. The PCR had 60 Vbeta and 13 Jbeta primers. Sequenced by immunoSEQ multiplex PCR; TCRdb stores in-frame clones only, minus some. This sample yields over 100,000 clones, of which 70% are seen a single time; approximately 9.4% belongs to the top ten. Specimen: PBMCs. The receptors stem from a man aged 25 to 40 in good health and CMV-seropositive.

This clone has just a few counts. This chain joins TRBV9 and TRBJ2-7; D gene ambiguous. V lost 3 bases, J lost 2 bases, and 3 bases lay in between. The CDR3 spans 11 residues. From germline, CDR1 is SGDLS and CDR2 YYNGEE. CDR3 region: CASSDTYEQYF. CDR3 sequence (DNA): TGTGCCAGCAGCGACACCTACGAGCAGTACTTC.

The V gene is TRBV13, the J gene TRBJ1-2, with D maybe TRBD1 (6 bases). V was shortened by 2 bases and J by 4 bases, with 8 bases between the two germline ends. Germline-derived CDR1 and CDR2 are PRHDT and FYEKMQ (reference sequence). The CDR3 is 13 amino acids. In DNA form, the CDR3 reads TGTGCCAGCAGCTTATCGGACAGCTATGGCTACACCTTC. This encodes CASSLSDSYGYTF.

The V and J genes are TRBV19 and TRBJ1-2; 8 bases align to TRBD1. The V and J ends lost 3 bases and 3 bases, in that order; junction bases with no gene match: 6. CDR3 length: 15 residues. Germline V lookup: CDR1 LNHDA, CDR2 SQIVND (reference sequence). CDR3 DNA sequence: TGTGCCAGTAGTATGAGGGACAGGATTGACTATGGCTACACCTTC. This sequence encodes CASSMRDRIDYGYTF.

The CDR3 sequence: CASSLGGGSQETQYF. The CDR3 DNA is TGTGCCAGCAGCTTGGGAGGCGGGAGCCAAGAGACCCAGTACTTC. V gene TRBV5-4 combines with J gene TRBJ2-5; 7 nucleotides agree with TRBD2. Trimming at V came to 0 bases and at J to 1 base, leaving 3 bases not matched to a gene. The germline gives CDR1 SGHNT, CDR2 YYREEE (reference sequence). The CDR3 length is 15 residues.

In its sample, this clone was seen a few times. The chain recombines TRBV12-5 with TRBJ2-5; the match to TRBD1 covers 7 bases. Germline assignment: CDR1 LGHNT and CDR2 FRNRAP. The CDR3 has 15 residues. J was trimmed by 3 bases and V by 9 bases; bases with no gene match: 13. CDR3 DNA sequence: TGTGCTAGCTCCCTACAGGGGTCAAGGGAAGAGACCCAGTACTTC. Translating it yields CASSLQGSREETQYF.